The 30 T cell receptor beta chains below were found in one sample sequenced in a study of CD8 T cells in ankylosing spondylitis. TCRdb fed the 5' RACE reads into MiXCR, producing one record per CDR3 protein. The table has about 390,000 distinct CDR3 sequences, about 20% seen once. Study results and limitations: Seemingly distinctive of ankylosing spondylitis blood was a TCR beta motif formed by eight highly homologous variants.

For these TCRs, the target antigens are not known. Input material: blood, either unsorted or a sorted T cell fraction (not recorded which). Every receptor here comes from a male donor with ankylosing spondylitis.

The chain couples TRBV2 to TRBJ2-3; 7 bases are shared with TRBD2. Trimming took 7 bases from V and 0 from J; bases not matched to a gene: 7. Germline V CDR1 and CDR2: SNHLY, FYNNEI. The CDR3 is 15 amino acids. The CDR3 loop reads CASIGGSGSTDTQYF. CDR3 in DNA: TGTGCCAGCATCGGGGGGAGCGGGAGCACAGATACGCAGTATTTT.

This clonotype has more than one count but fewer than ten. J is TRBJ1-3 and V is TRBV6-5; D is undetermined. The CDR3 is made up of 12 amino acids. With 4 bases removed from V and 4 bases from J, the gap between germline ends came to 5 bases. From germline, CDR1 is MNHEY and CDR2 SVGAGI. CDR3 DNA sequence: TGTGCCAGCAGTTTACCCGGAAACACCATATATTTT. This encodes CASSLPGNTIYF.

This clonotype has only one observation. The CDR3 protein is CASSRGAWTDTQYF. DNA for the CDR3: TGTGCCAGCAGCCGCGGGGCCTGGACAGATACGCAGTATTTT. The genes are TRBV14 and TRBJ2-3, with D perhaps matching TRBD2 (6 bases). This CDR3 has 14 residues. Germline CDR1 SGHDN, CDR2 FVKESK. Trimming removed 4 bases from V and 3 bases from J, with 11 bases in between.

This sequence joins TRBV12-3 or TRBV12-4 and TRBJ2-2; TRBD2 is a possible D gene (6 bases). Trimming pared 1 base from V and 0 bases from J, leaving 9 bases between. The CDR3 length is 16 residues. CDR3 DNA sequence: TGTGCCAGCAGTTTAGGCGGGACTCCGAACACCGGGGAGCTGTTTTTT. The encoded protein is CASSLGGTPNTGELFF.

This clonotype was picked up a small number of times. V gene TRBV20-1 combines with J gene TRBJ2-1, with unresolved D. The CDR3 is 15 residues long. In germline, CDR1 is DFQATT, CDR2 SNEGSKA (reference sequence). The CDR3 DNA reads as TGCAGCGCGCCCGTATCCCCCTCCCCCTACAATGAGCAGTTCTTC. It translates to CSAPVSPSPYNEQFF.

This clonotype was picked up many times. CDR3 sequence reads: CASSWRDKSTGELFF. The CDR3 nucleotides read TGTGCCAGCAGTTGGCGGGACAAATCCACCGGGGAGCTGTTTTTT. The chain combines TRBV12-3 or TRBV12-4 with TRBJ2-2; tentatively, D is TRBD1 or TRBD2 (6 bases each). V lost 4 bases and J lost 4, with 13 bases in between. The CDR3 length is 15 residues.

This sequence joins TRBV24-1 and TRBJ2-1, with no clear D. V shed 1 base and J shed 7 bases, with 16 bases lying between them. The CDR3 covers 16 residues. Germline-derived CDR1 and CDR2 are KGHDR and SFDVKD. CDR3 protein: CATSDLRLGVENEQFF. DNA of the CDR3: TGTGCCACCAGTGATTTACGCTTAGGCGTCGAAAATGAGCAGTTCTTC.

The J gene is TRBJ2-1, the V gene TRBV5-1; 8 bases match TRBD2. With V trimmed by 8 bases and J by 2 bases, 6 bases remained unmatched. From germline, CDR1 is SGHRS and CDR2 YFSETQ. This CDR3 region has 14 residues. The CDR3 loop is CASNSGSAYNEQFF. The CDR3 region has the DNA TGCGCCAGTAACAGCGGGAGCGCCTACAATGAGCAGTTCTTC.

This chain links TRBV6-5 with TRBJ1-5, with 7 bases fitting TRBD1. With 8 bases clipped from V and 5 bases from J, the junction kept 3 bases outside the gene matches. The length of the CDR3 is 12 residues. The germline V gene encodes CDR1 MNHEY and CDR2 SVGAGI. CDR3 region: CASRQGHQPQHF. The CDR3 coding sequence is TGTGCCAGCCGACAGGGTCATCAGCCCCAGCATTTT.

This clonotype was picked up a small number of times. The V call is TRBV9, the J call TRBJ1-4; the D gene is possibly TRBD1 (5 bases). This CDR3 has 16 amino acids. Germline V lookup: CDR1 SGDLS, CDR2 YYNGEE. V gave up 0 bases and J gave up 2 bases, with 11 bases separating them. The CDR3 DNA is TGTGCCAGCAGCGTAGGGTACGGGGGTACTAATGAAAAACTGTTTTTT. It codes for CASSVGYGGTNEKLFF. The full variable domain, rest sourced from reference TRBV9 and TRBJ1-4, is DSGVTQTPKHLITATGQRVTLRCSPRSGDLSVYWYQQSLDQGLQFLIQYYNGEERAKGNILERFSAQQFPDLHSELNLSSLELGDSALYFCASSVGYGGTNEKLFFGSGTQLSVL.

The chain joins TRBV19 to TRBJ1-5; 7 nucleotides align to TRBD1. The CDR3 is made up of 15 amino acids. Germline V gene lookup returns CDR1 LNHDA and CDR2 SQIVND (reference sequence). V gave up 3 bases and J gave up 3 bases; unmatched junction bases: 5. The CDR3: CASSIRTGTNQPQHF. The CDR3 region has the DNA TGTGCCAGTAGTATCCGGACAGGTACCAATCAGCCCCAGCATTTT.

In this sample, this clonotype turned up once. The rearrangement links TRBV6-5 to TRBJ2-5, with D possibly TRBD2 on 5 matching bases. V was clipped by 5 bases and J by 10 bases, with 14 bases between them. The germline V gene has CDR1 MNHEY and CDR2 SVGAGI. The CDR3 length is 12 residues. This chain's CDR3 is CASSKGPGSQYF. In DNA form, the CDR3 reads TGTGCCAGCAGTAAAGGGCCTGGGAGCCAGTACTTC.

A few counts support this clonotype. The chain joins TRBV12-3 or TRBV12-4 to TRBJ1-5; tentatively, D is TRBD1 (5 bases). This CDR3 is 14 amino acids long. Trimming stripped 5 bases from V and 6 bases from J, with 14 bases between. CDR3 sequence: CASSPGGGVQPQHF. DNA of the CDR3: TGTGCCAGCAGTCCTGGGGGGGGGGTTCAGCCCCAGCATTTT.

This clonotype occurred once. The chain is built from TRBV10-3 and TRBJ2-1; 10 nucleotides match TRBD1. This CDR3 comprises 14 residues. The germline gives CDR1 ENHRY, CDR2 SYGVKD. Trimming took 5 bases from V and 8 from J; bases not matched to a gene: 6. The DNA of the CDR3 is TGTGCCATCAGTCCGGGACAGGGGTTTGATGAGCAGTTCTTC. It codes for CAISPGQGFDEQFF.

The chain links TRBV12-3 or TRBV12-4 to TRBJ1-2; 7 bases are a match to TRBD1. Trimming removed 2 bases from V and 5 bases from J; junction bases left unmatched: 5. CDR3 length: 14 residues. The CDR3 sequence is CASSLPQGGYGYTF. Written as DNA, the CDR3 is TGTGCCAGCAGTTTACCCCAGGGGGGGTATGGCTACACCTTC.

The V and J genes are TRBV7-6 and TRBJ2-1; the match to TRBD2 covers 10 bases. This CDR3 contains 17 residues. CDR1 and CDR2 (germline): SGHVS, FNYEAQ. Trimming cost V 2 bases and J 5 bases; bases outside gene matches: 9. The CDR3 DNA reads as TGTGCCAGCAGCTTATACGGCTGGACTAGCGGTAACAATGAGCAGTTCTTC. Translated, it gives CASSLYGWTSGNNEQFF.

With regard to this clonotype: A single base separates this from a much larger clone, so it may be a read error. The chain carries TRBV6-1 and TRBJ2-2; 7 nucleotides align to TRBD2. The V gene end was trimmed by 6 bases and the J gene end by 0 bases; junction bases not matched to a gene: 1. This CDR3 has 14 amino acids. CDR1 and CDR2 (germline): MNHNS, SASEGT. CDR3 bases: TGTGCCAGCAGGAGCGGGACGAACACCGGGGAGCTGTTTTTT. Amino acids: CASRSGTNTGELFF.

V is TRBV11-2 and J is TRBJ2-1, with D uncertain. Germline CDR1 and CDR2: SGHAT and FQNNGV. The germline V and J ends were trimmed by 3 bases and 3 bases, with 9 bases remaining between them. The length of the CDR3 is 14 residues. Here the CDR3 DNA reads TGTGCCAGCAGCTTCGAACTAAACTACAATGAGCAGTTCTTC. It encodes CASSFELNYNEQFF.

The chain couples TRBV6-2 or TRBV6-3 to TRBJ1-5, with a tentative D call TRBD1 (5 bases). V lost 0 bases, J lost 3 bases, and 9 bases lay in between. The CDR3 sequence is 15 residues long. CDR1 is MNHEY and CDR2 is SVGEGT in the germline V gene. CDR3 nucleotide sequence: TGTGCCAGCAGTTACTCCGGGGGATACAATCAGCCCCAGCATTTT. The encoded protein is CASSYSGGYNQPQHF.

This clonotype was picked up a small number of times. The V and J genes are TRBV20-1 and TRBJ2-7, with 7 nucleotides matching TRBD2. V dropped 4 bases and J dropped 0; count of bases not matched to a gene: 3. CDR1 is DFQATT, CDR2 SNEGSKA, per germline (reference sequence). The CDR3 spans 13 residues. CDR3 nucleotide sequence: TGCAGTGCTAAGGGCGGGAGCTCCTACGAGCAGTACTTC. It encodes CSAKGGSSYEQYF.

V gene TRBV11-2 combines with J gene TRBJ1-4, with 7 bases lining up with TRBD1. V dropped 0 bases and J dropped 7; count of bases not matched to a gene: 8. CDR3 size: 16 residues. Germline CDR1 and CDR2: SGHAT and FQNNGV. CDR3: CASSLDRQQGSEKLFF. The CDR3 DNA is TGTGCCAGCAGCTTAGATCGTCAACAGGGGAGTGAAAAACTGTTTTTT.

This clonotype was observed a few times. J is TRBJ1-4 and V is TRBV18, with D tentatively TRBD1 (6 bases). The germline CDR1 and CDR2 sequences are KGHSH and LQKENI. The CDR3 runs 14 residues. V was clipped by 2 bases and J by 9 bases, with 13 bases between them. CDR3 protein: CASSPSGEWKKLFF. The CDR3 region has the DNA TGTGCCAGCTCACCATCAGGGGAGTGGAAAAAACTGTTTTTT.

In this sample, this clonotype turned up many times. The V gene is TRBV5-1, the J gene TRBJ2-1, with TRBD2 matching over 13 bases. In germline, CDR1 is SGHRS, CDR2 YFSETQ. The CDR3 totals 17 residues. With V trimmed by 3 bases and J by 2 bases, 5 bases remained unmatched. The CDR3: CASSWTSGRSTYNEQFF. CDR3 coding DNA: TGCGCCAGCAGCTGGACTAGCGGGAGAAGCACCTACAATGAGCAGTTCTTC. Looking up the rest from reference TRBV5-1 and TRBJ2-1 gives the full variable domain: KAGVTQTPRYLIKTRGQQVTLSCSPISGHRSVSWYQQTPGQGLQFLFEYFSETQRNKGNFPGRFSGRQFSNSRSEMNVSTLELGDSALYLCASSWTSGRSTYNEQFFGPGTRLTVL.

Notes on this clonotype: Mismatch with germline at one junction end may stem from a read error. This chain connects TRBV5-1 to TRBJ1-1; 7 bases are shared with TRBD1. The length of the CDR3 is 14 residues. Germline V CDR1 and CDR2: SGHRS, YFSETQ. The CDR3 spells CASRLGQPHTEAFF. The DNA of the CDR3 is TGCGCCAGCAGGTTGGGACAGCCCCACACTGAAGCTTTCTTT.

This chain links TRBV4-3 with TRBJ1-1; D unclear. This CDR3 is 14 amino acids long. Germline V CDR1 and CDR2: LGHNA, YSLEER. V was pared by 1 base and J by 1 base, with 7 bases between. CDR3 loop: CASSQGLENTEAFF. The DNA of the CDR3 is TGCGCCAGCAGCCAAGGACTGGAGAACACTGAAGCTTTCTTT.

The chain joins TRBV20-1 to TRBJ2-1, with 13 bases matching TRBD2. Germline CDR1 and CDR2: DFQATT and SNEGSKA (reference sequence). The CDR3 loop spans 17 amino acids. After removal of 5 bases from V and 3 bases from J, the junction contained 10 bases not matched to a gene. CDR3 in DNA: TGCAGTGCTTCTCATGGACTAGCGGGAGTCCACTACAATGAGCAGTTCTTC. It yields the protein CSASHGLAGVHYNEQFF.

The rearrangement joins TRBV20-1 to TRBJ1-4, with D possibly TRBD1 on 5 matching bases. Germline V gene sequence: CDR1 DFQATT, CDR2 SNEGSKA (reference sequence). The CDR3 runs to 11 residues. Deletions cut 7 bases from V and 5 bases from J, with 8 bases between. The CDR3 nucleotides read TGCAGTGGGCGGGGGAATGAAAAACTGTTTTTT. Protein product: CSGRGNEKLFF.

The genes are TRBV12-3 or TRBV12-4 and TRBJ1-5; the D gene is possibly TRBD1 (5 bases). Trimming took 4 bases from V and 5 from J, leaving 12 bases between them. The CDR3 has 14 amino acids. The DNA of the CDR3 is TGTGCCAGCAGTTCTGCGGGGGTCCATCAGCCCCAGCATTTT. The encoded protein is CASSSAGVHQPQHF.

The chain couples TRBV12-3 or TRBV12-4 to TRBJ2-1, with D unclear. The CDR3 sequence is 17 residues long. V was shortened by 2 bases and J by 3 bases, with 17 bases between the two germline ends. CDR3 region: CASSLPGGQRYYNEQFF. For the CDR3, the DNA is TGTGCCAGCAGTTTACCCGGCGGCCAAAGATACTACAATGAGCAGTTCTTC.

This chain uses TRBV20-1 with TRBJ1-6, with unresolved D. V was clipped by 4 bases and J by 8 bases, with 12 bases between them. CDR1 is DFQATT and CDR2 is SNEGSKA in the germline V gene (reference sequence). The CDR3 consists of 13 residues. CDR3 nucleotides: TGCAGTGCTACAGGCCCCGGGTATTCACCCCTCCACTTT. This gives the protein CSATGPGYSPLHF.